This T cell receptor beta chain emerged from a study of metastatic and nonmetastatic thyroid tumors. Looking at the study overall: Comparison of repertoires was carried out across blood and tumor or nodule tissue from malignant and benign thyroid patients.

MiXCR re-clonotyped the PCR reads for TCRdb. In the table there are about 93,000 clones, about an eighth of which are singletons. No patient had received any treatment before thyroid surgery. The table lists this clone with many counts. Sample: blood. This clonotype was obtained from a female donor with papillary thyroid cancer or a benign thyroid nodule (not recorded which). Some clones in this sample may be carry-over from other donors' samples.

CDR3 sequence: CASSLTGQGQAKNIQYF. The CDR3 nucleotides are TGTGCCAGCAGCTTGACAGGGCAGGGGCAAGCCAAAAACATTCAGTACTTC. J is TRBJ2-4 and V is TRBV5-5; D is possibly TRBD1 (6 bases). Germline values: CDR1 SGHKS, CDR2 YYEKEE (reference sequence). V shed 1 base and J shed 0 bases, with 14 bases lying between them. The CDR3 runs to 17 residues.